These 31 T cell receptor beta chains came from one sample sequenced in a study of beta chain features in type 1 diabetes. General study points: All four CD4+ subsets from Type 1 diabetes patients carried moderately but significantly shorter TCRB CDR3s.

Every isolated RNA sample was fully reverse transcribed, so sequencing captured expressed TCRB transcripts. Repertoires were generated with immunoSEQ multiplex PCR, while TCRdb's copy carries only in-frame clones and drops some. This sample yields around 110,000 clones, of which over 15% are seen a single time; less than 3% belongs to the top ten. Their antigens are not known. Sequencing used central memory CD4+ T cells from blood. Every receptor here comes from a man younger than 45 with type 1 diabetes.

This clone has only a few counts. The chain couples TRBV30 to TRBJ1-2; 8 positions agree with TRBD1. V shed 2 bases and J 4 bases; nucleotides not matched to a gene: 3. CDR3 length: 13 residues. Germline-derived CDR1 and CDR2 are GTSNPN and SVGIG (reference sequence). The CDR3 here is CAWSTGQGYGYTF. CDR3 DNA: TGTGCCTGGAGTACCGGACAGGGCTATGGCTACACCTTC.

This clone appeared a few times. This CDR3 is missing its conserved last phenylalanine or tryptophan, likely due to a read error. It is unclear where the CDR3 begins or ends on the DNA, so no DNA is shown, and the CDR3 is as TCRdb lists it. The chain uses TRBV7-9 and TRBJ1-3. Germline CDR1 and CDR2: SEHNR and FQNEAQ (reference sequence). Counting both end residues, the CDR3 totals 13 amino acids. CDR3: CASSLAAGSNFVY.

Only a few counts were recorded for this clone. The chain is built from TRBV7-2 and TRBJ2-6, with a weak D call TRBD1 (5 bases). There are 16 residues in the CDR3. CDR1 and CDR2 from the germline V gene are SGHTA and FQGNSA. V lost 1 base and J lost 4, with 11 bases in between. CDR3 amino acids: CASSLGSGPGANVLTF. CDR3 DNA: TGTGCCAGCAGCTTAGGCTCAGGGCCAGGGGCCAACGTCCTGACTTTC.

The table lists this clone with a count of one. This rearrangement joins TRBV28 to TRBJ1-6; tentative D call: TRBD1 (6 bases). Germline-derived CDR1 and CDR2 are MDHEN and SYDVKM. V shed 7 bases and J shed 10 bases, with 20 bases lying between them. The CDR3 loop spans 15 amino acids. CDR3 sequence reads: CASNPTTAGESPLHF. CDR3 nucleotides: TGTGCCAGCAATCCCACAACGGCAGGGGAATCACCCCTCCACTTT.

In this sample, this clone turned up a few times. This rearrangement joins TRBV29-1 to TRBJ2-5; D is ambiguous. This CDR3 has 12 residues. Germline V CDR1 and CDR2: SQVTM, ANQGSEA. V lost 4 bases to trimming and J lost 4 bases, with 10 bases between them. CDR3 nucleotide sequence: TGCAGCGTTGGAACGGTCCGAGAGACCCAGTACTTC. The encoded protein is CSVGTVRETQYF.

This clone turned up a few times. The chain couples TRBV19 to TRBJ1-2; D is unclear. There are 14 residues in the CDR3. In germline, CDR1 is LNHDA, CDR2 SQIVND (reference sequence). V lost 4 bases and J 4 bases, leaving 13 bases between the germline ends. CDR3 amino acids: CASSTPDGIYGYTF. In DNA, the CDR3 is TGTGCCAGTAGTACACCGGACGGAATCTATGGCTACACCTTC.

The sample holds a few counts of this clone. CDR3 residues: CASSSGLYEQYF. CDR3 DNA: TGTGCCAGCAGCTCGGGCCTATACGAGCAGTACTTC. The V and J genes are TRBV7-2 and TRBJ2-7; D remains unclear. Trimming cost V 4 bases and J 4 bases, with 8 bases left between them. The CDR3 contains 12 residues. CDR1 and CDR2 (germline): SGHTA, FQGNSA.

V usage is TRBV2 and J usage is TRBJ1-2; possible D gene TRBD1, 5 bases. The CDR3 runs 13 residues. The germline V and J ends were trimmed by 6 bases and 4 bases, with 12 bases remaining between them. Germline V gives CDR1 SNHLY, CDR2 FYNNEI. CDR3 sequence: CASRDDSLYGYTF. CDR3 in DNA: TGTGCCAGCAGGGATGACAGCCTCTATGGCTACACCTTC. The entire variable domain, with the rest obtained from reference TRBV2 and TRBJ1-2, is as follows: EPEVTQTPSHQVTQMGQEVILRCVPISNHLYFYWYRQILGQKVEFLVSFYNNEISEKSEIFDDQFSVERPDGSNFTLKIRSTKLEDSAMYFCASRDDSLYGYTFGSGTRLTVV.

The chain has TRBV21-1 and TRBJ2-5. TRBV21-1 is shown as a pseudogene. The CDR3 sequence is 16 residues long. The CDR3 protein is CASSTYTGGGQETQYF. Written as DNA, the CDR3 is TGTGCCAGCAGCACCTATACAGGAGGCGGGCAAGAGACCCAGTACTTC.

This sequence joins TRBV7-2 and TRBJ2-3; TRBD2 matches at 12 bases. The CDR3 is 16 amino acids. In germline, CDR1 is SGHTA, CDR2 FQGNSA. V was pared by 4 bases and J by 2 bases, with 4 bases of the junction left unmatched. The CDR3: CASSSGLAGITDTQYF. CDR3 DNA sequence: TGTGCCAGCAGCTCAGGACTAGCGGGGATCACAGATACGCAGTATTTT.

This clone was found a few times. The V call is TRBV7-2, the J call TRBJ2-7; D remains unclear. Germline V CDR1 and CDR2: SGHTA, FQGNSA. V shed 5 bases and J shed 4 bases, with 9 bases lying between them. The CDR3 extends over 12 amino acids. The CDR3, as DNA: TGTGCCAGCAGCCAACGCCCTTACGAGCAGTACTTC. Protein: CASSQRPYEQYF. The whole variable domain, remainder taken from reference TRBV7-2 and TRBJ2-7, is GAGVSQSPSNKVTEKGKDVELRCDPISGHTALYWYRQSLGQGLEFLIYFQGNSAPDKSGLPSDRFSAERTGGSVSTLTIQRTQQEDSAVYLCASSQRPYEQYFGPGTRLTVT.

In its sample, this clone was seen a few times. The CDR3 region has the DNA TGCAGCGTTTTTGAGGGCGGTACCTACGAGCAGTACTTC. As protein: CSVFEGGTYEQYF. This chain links TRBV29-1 with TRBJ2-7, with D maybe TRBD2 (5 bases). V lost 5 bases to trimming and J lost 2 bases, with 13 bases between them. There are 13 residues in the CDR3. Germline CDR1 reads SQVTM; CDR2 reads ANQGSEA.

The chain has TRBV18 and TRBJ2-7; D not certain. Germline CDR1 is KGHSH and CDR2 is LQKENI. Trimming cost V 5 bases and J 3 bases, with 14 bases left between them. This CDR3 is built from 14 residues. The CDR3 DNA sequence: TGTGCCAGCTCAGACCCGGGCACCTTCTACGAGCAGTACTTC. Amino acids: CASSDPGTFYEQYF.

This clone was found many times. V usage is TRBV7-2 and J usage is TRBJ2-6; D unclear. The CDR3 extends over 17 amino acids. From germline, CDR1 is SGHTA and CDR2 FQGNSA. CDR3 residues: CASQQFSTNSGANVLTF. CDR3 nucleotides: TGTGCGTCCCAACAGTTTAGTACCAACTCTGGGGCCAACGTCCTGACTTTC. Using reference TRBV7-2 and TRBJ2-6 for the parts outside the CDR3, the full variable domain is GAGVSQSPSNKVTEKGKDVELRCDPISGHTALYWYRQSLGQGLEFLIYFQGNSAPDKSGLPSDRFSAERTGGSVSTLTIQRTQQEDSAVYLCASQQFSTNSGANVLTFGAGSRLTVL.

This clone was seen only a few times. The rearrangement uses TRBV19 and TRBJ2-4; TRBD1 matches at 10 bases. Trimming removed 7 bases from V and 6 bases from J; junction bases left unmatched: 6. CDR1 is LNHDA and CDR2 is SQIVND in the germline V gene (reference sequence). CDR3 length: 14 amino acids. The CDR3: CASTKGQGINIQYF. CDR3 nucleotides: TGTGCCAGTACCAAGGGACAGGGGATAAACATTCAGTACTTC.

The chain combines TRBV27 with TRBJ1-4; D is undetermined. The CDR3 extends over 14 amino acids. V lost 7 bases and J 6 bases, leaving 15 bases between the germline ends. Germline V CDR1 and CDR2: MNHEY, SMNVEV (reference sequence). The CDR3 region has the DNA TGTGCCAGCAAGGGATTCGGGATACATGAAAAACTGTTTTTT. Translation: CASKGFGIHEKLFF.

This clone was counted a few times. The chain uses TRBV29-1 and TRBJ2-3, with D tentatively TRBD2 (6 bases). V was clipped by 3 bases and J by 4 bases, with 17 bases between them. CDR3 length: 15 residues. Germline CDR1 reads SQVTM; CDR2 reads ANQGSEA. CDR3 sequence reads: CSVDSKGPGADTQYF. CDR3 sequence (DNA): TGCAGCGTTGATTCAAAGGGTCCGGGGGCAGATACGCAGTATTTT.

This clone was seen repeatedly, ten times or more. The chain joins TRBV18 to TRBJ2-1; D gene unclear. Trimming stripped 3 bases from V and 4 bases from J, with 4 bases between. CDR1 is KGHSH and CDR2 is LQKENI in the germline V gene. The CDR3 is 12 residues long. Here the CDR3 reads CASSPRYNEQFF. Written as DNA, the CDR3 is TGTGCCAGCTCACCTAGGTACAATGAGCAGTTCTTC.

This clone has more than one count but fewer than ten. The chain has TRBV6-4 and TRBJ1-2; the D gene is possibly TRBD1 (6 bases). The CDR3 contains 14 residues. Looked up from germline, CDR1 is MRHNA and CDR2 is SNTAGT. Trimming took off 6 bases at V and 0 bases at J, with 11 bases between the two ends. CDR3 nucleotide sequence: TGTGCCAGCAGCCAAGGGGGAGCTAACTATGGCTACACCTTC. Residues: CASSQGGANYGYTF.

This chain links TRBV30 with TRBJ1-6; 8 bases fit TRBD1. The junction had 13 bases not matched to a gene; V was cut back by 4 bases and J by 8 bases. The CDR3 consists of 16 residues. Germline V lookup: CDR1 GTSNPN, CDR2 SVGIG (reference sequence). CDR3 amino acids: CAWKMIGQGGYSPLHF. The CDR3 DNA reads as TGTGCCTGGAAAATGATAGGACAGGGAGGCTATTCACCCCTCCACTTT.

The CDR3 region has the DNA TGTGCCAGCAGCGTTCAGGGCAACTCCTACGAGCAGTACTTC. It codes for CASSVQGNSYEQYF. This chain links TRBV28 with TRBJ2-7; the D gene is possibly TRBD1 (5 bases). Germline V lookup: CDR1 MDHEN, CDR2 SYDVKM. There are 14 residues in the CDR3. Trimming took off 6 bases at V and 0 bases at J, with 12 bases between the two ends.

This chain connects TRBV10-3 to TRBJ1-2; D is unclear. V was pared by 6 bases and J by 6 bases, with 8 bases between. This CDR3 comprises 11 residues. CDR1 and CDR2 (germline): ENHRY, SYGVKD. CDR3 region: CAISLQDGYTF. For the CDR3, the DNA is TGTGCCATCAGCCTTCAAGATGGCTACACCTTC.

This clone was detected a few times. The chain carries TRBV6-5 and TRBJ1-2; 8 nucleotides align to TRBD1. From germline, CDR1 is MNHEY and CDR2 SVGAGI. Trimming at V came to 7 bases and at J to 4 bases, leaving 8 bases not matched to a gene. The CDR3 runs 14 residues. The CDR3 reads CASKEGQDFYGYTF. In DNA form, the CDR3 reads TGTGCCAGCAAGGAGGGACAGGACTTCTATGGCTACACCTTC.

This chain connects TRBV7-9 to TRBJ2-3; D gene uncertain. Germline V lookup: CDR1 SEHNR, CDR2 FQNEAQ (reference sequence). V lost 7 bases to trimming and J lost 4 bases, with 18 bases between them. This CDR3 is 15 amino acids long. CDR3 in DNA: TGTGCCAGCACCTCTCCGCCGCAGACCTCAGATACGCAGTATTTT. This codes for CASTSPPQTSDTQYF.

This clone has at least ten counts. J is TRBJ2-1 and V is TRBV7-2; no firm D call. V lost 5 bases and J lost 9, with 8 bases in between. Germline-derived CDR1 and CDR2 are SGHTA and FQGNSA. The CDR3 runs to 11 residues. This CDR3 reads CASSPGVEQFF. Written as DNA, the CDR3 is TGTGCCAGCAGCCCCGGTGTTGAGCAGTTCTTC.

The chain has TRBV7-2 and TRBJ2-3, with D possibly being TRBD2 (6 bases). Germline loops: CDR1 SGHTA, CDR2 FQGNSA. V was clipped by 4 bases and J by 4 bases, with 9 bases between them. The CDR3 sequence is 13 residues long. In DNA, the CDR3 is TGTGCCAGCAGCTCTGGGACTTCAGATACGCAGTATTTT. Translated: CASSSGTSDTQYF.

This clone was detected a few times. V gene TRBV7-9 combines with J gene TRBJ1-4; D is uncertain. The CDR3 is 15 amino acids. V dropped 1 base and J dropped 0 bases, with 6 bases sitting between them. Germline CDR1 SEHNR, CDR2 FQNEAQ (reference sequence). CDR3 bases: TGTGCCAGCAGCTTAGACCCAGCAACTAATGAAAAACTGTTTTTT. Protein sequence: CASSLDPATNEKLFF.

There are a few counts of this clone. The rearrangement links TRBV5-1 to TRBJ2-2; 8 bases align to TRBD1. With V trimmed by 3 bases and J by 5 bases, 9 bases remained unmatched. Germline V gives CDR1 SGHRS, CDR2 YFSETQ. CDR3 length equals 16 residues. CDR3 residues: CASSSETGEVTGELFF. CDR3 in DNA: TGCGCCAGCAGCTCGGAGACAGGGGAGGTGACCGGGGAGCTGTTTTTT.

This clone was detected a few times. The CDR3 spells CASSLAGRKYF. Here the CDR3 DNA reads TGCGCCAGCAGCTTAGCAGGGAGAAAGTACTTC. J is TRBJ2-7 and V is TRBV5-1, with D possibly being TRBD1 or TRBD2 (5 bases each). V shed 2 bases and J shed 11 bases, with 11 bases lying between them. The germline gives CDR1 SGHRS, CDR2 YFSETQ. This CDR3 is built from 11 residues.

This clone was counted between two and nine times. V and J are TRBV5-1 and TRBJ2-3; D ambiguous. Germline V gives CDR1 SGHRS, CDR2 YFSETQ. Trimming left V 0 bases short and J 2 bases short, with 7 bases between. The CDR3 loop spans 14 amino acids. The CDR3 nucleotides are TGCGCCAGCAGCTTGGACTCAATCACAGATACGCAGTATTTT. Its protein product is CASSLDSITDTQYF.

The CDR3 sequence: CASSILVAGLYEQYF. DNA for the CDR3: TGTGCCAGTAGTATTTTAGTGGCAGGGCTCTACGAGCAGTACTTC. This rearrangement joins TRBV19 to TRBJ2-7, with D maybe TRBD1 (5 bases). The CDR3 contains 15 residues. Trimming shortened V by 3 bases and J by 3 bases, and 15 bases separated the two germline ends. The germline V gene encodes CDR1 LNHDA and CDR2 SQIVND (reference sequence). Full variable domain (remainder filled in from reference TRBV19 and TRBJ2-7): DGGITQSPKYLFRKEGQNVTLSCEQNLNHDAMYWYRQDPGQGLRLIYYSQIVNDFQKGDIAEGYSVSREKKESFPLTVTSAQKNPTAFYLCASSILVAGLYEQYFGPGTRLTVT.